The 23 T cell receptor beta chains listed next were all sequenced from one sample in a study of post-analysis software for immune sequencing data. Libraries were made from TCR beta cDNA, and they carried unique molecular identifiers. TCRdb reprocessed the PCR reads with MiXCR, giving one entry per CDR3 protein. The sample holds roughly 600,000 distinct CDR3 sequences, 44% seen once. These TCRs are of unknown antigen specificity. Study-wide results and caveats: There were roughly 5 TRBV segments more frequent in patients than controls, and TRBV5-6, TRBV5-1 and TRBV20-1 were among them.

Material: blood. The receptors originated from a girl between 10 and 17 years old with multiple sclerosis.

This clonotype was detected a few times. This chain uses TRBV20-1 with TRBJ1-2; D possibly corresponds to TRBD1 (6 bases). The CDR3 runs 16 residues. Germline assignment: CDR1 DFQATT and CDR2 SNEGSKA (reference sequence). V lost 5 bases and J lost 1, with 20 bases in between. Written as DNA, the CDR3 is TGCAGTGCTCTCCAGCCCCGGGACACTATTAACTATGGCTACACCTTC. As protein: CSALQPRDTINYGYTF.

V usage is TRBV25-1 and J usage is TRBJ2-7; tentatively, D is TRBD2 (6 bases). The germline V gene encodes CDR1 MGHDK and CDR2 SYGVNS. The CDR3 is 14 amino acids. V was clipped by 4 bases and J by 2 bases, with 12 bases between them. CDR3 protein: CASSGGTVPYEQYF. DNA of the CDR3: TGTGCCAGCAGTGGTGGGACTGTACCCTACGAGCAGTACTTC.

The V gene is TRBV10-3, the J gene TRBJ1-2; perhaps TRBD1 as D (5 bases). V shed 0 bases and J shed 1 base, with 12 bases lying between them. This CDR3 has 16 residues. Per germline, CDR1 ENHRY and CDR2 SYGVKD. CDR3 protein: CAISESSREINYGYTF. The CDR3 coding sequence is TGTGCCATCAGTGAGTCGAGCAGGGAGATTAACTATGGCTACACCTTC.

The rearrangement uses TRBV6-5 and TRBJ2-1; 7 bases map to TRBD1. Germline V gene lookup returns CDR1 MNHEY and CDR2 SVGAGI. The V segment lost 6 bases and the J segment 6 bases; nucleotides outside the gene matches: 5. The CDR3 runs to 13 residues. DNA of the CDR3: TGTGCCAGCAGAAGGACAGGCTCCAATGAGCAGTTCTTC. This translates into CASRRTGSNEQFF.

The chain is built from TRBV19 and TRBJ2-1, with D maybe TRBD2 (6 bases). Germline V gives CDR1 LNHDA, CDR2 SQIVND (reference sequence). The CDR3 is 14 amino acids. V gave up 6 bases and J gave up 0 bases, with 9 bases separating them. CDR3 in DNA: TGTGCCAGTAGGGACGGGAGCTCCTACAATGAGCAGTTCTTC. Protein product: CASRDGSSYNEQFF.

This chain joins TRBV2 and TRBJ1-4; D perhaps matches TRBD1 (6 bases). The V gene lost 3 bases and the J gene lost 7 bases, with 12 bases spanning the gap. The CDR3 consists of 14 residues. In germline, CDR1 is SNHLY, CDR2 FYNNEI. The CDR3 spells CASSDMGGSEKLFF. The DNA of the CDR3 is TGTGCCAGCAGTGATATGGGGGGCAGTGAAAAACTGTTTTTT.

The chain couples TRBV7-2 to TRBJ2-1; D tentatively reads TRBD1 or TRBD2 (5 bases each). CDR3 length: 15 residues. Germline CDR1 reads SGHTA; CDR2 reads FQGNSA. V dropped 5 bases and J dropped 8 bases, with 19 bases sitting between them. In DNA form, the CDR3 reads TGTGCCAGCAGCCCGGACGGGGCGCGGAGGTATGAGCAGTTCTTC. This translates into CASSPDGARRYEQFF.

This sequence joins TRBV12-5 and TRBJ2-1, with TRBD2 matching 7 bases. CDR3 length equals 15 residues. Trimming at V came to 2 bases and at J to 8 bases, leaving 9 bases not matched to a gene. Germline V lookup: CDR1 LGHNT, CDR2 FRNRAP. This CDR3 is CASGLSSGLVDEQFF. Written as DNA, the CDR3 is TGTGCTAGTGGTTTGAGTAGCGGGTTAGTCGATGAGCAGTTCTTC.

The V call is TRBV12-3 or TRBV12-4, the J call TRBJ1-1, with TRBD1 matching over 9 bases. V was pared by 7 bases and J by 5 bases, with 17 bases of the junction left unmatched. CDR3 length equals 17 residues. CDR3 nucleotide sequence: TGTGCCAGCATCATTGTCCCGGGACAGGGCCCGAGTACTGAAGCTTTCTTT. Translating gives CASIIVPGQGPSTEAFF.

This clonotype has just a few counts. The rearrangement links TRBV24-1 to TRBJ2-3; D is unresolved. Germline CDR1 reads KGHDR; CDR2 reads SFDVKD. This CDR3 is built from 17 residues. Trimming stripped 2 bases from V and 6 bases from J, with 20 bases between. CDR3 in amino acids: CATSDSHRPGRADTQYF. As DNA, the CDR3 is TGTGCCACCAGTGATTCCCACCGACCAGGAAGGGCGGATACGCAGTATTTT.

V usage is TRBV24-1 and J usage is TRBJ2-7, with D unclear. Gene TRBJ2-5 matches the end of the DNA better, so the J call may be wrong. The CDR3 is made up of 13 amino acids. Germline assignment: CDR1 KGHDR and CDR2 SFDVKD. CDR3 region: CATSDPLSETQYF. As DNA, the CDR3 is TGTGCCACCAGTGATCCCCTGAGTGAGACCCAGTACTTC.

The chain uses TRBV20-1 and TRBJ2-7; 8 positions agree with TRBD1. This CDR3 spans 15 amino acids. Germline CDR1 is DFQATT and CDR2 is SNEGSKA (reference sequence). Unmatched junction bases numbered 7, after V lost 0 bases and J lost 3 bases. CDR3 loop: CSARDEAGGYYEQYF. Written as DNA, the CDR3 is TGCAGTGCTAGAGATGAGGCAGGGGGCTACTACGAGCAGTACTTC.

The chain combines TRBV10-3 with TRBJ2-3; 8 bases match TRBD2. This CDR3 has 15 amino acids. V dropped 6 bases and J dropped 5; count of bases not matched to a gene: 10. Germline assignment: CDR1 ENHRY and CDR2 SYGVKD. CDR3 loop: CAIRGLVGGGDTQYF. The CDR3 DNA reads as TGTGCCATCAGGGGACTAGTGGGAGGTGGAGATACGCAGTATTTT.

The chain combines TRBV3-1 with TRBJ2-7; 8 bases match TRBD1. The V segment lost 4 bases and the J segment 0 bases; nucleotides outside the gene matches: 5. The CDR3 totals 15 residues. Germline-derived CDR1 and CDR2 are LGHDT and YNNKEL (reference sequence). CDR3 DNA: TGTGCCAGCAGCCTGGGACAGGATAGCTCCTACGAGCAGTACTTC. Translating it yields CASSLGQDSSYEQYF.

This clonotype was detected a few times. The V gene is TRBV12-3 or TRBV12-4, the J gene TRBJ2-1; D is possibly TRBD1 (5 bases). Trimming shortened V by 6 bases and J by 11 bases, and 17 bases separated the two germline ends. This CDR3 is built from 13 residues. The DNA for the CDR3 is TGTGCCAGCAGAGTTGGGGCGATCGATCAGCAGTTCTTC. Protein: CASRVGAIDQQFF.

J is TRBJ1-2 and V is TRBV5-1, with 7 bases that match TRBD1. The V and J ends lost 5 bases and 4 bases, in that order; junction bases with no gene match: 17. CDR3 length equals 17 residues. Per the germline V gene, CDR1 is SGHRS and CDR2 is YFSETQ. CDR3 bases: TGCGCCAGCAGTCTAGATACCGGGACAGCTCTTAGCTATGGCTACACCTTC. This translates into CASSLDTGTALSYGYTF.

The chain employs TRBV20-1 and TRBJ2-7; TRBD1 is a possible D gene (6 bases). This CDR3 spans 13 amino acids. Germline lookup yields CDR1 DFQATT and CDR2 SNEGSKA (reference sequence). The V end lost 4 bases, the J end lost 0 bases, and 10 bases lay between the germline ends. The CDR3: CSATADSSYEQYF. The DNA of the CDR3 is TGCAGTGCTACCGCGGACAGCTCCTACGAGCAGTACTTC.

The CDR3 nucleotides are TGTGCCAGCAGCTTAAGGGCTTTAAGCACCGGGGAGCTGTTTTTT. It translates to CASSLRALSTGELFF. V gene TRBV7-9 combines with J gene TRBJ2-2; D ambiguous. The germline gives CDR1 SEHNR, CDR2 FQNEAQ (reference sequence). The CDR3 is 15 residues long. V shed 2 bases and J shed 4 bases, with 11 bases lying between them.

This clonotype came up a few times. J is TRBJ2-5 and V is TRBV12-3 or TRBV12-4; TRBD2 aligns across 9 bases. After removal of 3 bases from V and 11 bases from J, the junction contained 7 bases not matched to a gene. CDR3 size: 13 residues. CDR3 protein: CASSFLAGDEQYF. CDR3 nucleotides: TGTGCCAGCAGTTTCTTAGCGGGAGATGAGCAGTACTTC.

The sample holds a few counts of this clonotype. The chain carries TRBV6-1 and TRBJ2-1; maybe TRBD2 (6 bases). Trimming cost V 6 bases and J 0 bases, with 18 bases left between them. This CDR3 contains 17 residues. Germline loops: CDR1 MNHNS, CDR2 SASEGT. This CDR3 is CASSLTGGASSYNEQFF. Written as DNA, the CDR3 is TGTGCCAGCAGCCTGACTGGCGGGGCAAGCTCCTACAATGAGCAGTTCTTC.

The rearrangement uses TRBV27 and TRBJ2-6; 9 bases are a match to TRBD1. CDR3 length equals 16 residues. Germline V gene lookup returns CDR1 MNHEY and CDR2 SMNVEV (reference sequence). V dropped 6 bases and J dropped 0; count of bases not matched to a gene: 3. The CDR3 reads CASRGTGSSGANVLTF. The CDR3 DNA sequence: TGTGCCAGCAGGGGGACAGGGAGCTCTGGGGCCAACGTCCTGACTTTC.

This chain connects TRBV5-1 to TRBJ1-1; no firm D call. The germline CDR1 and CDR2 sequences are SGHRS and YFSETQ. This CDR3 is 15 amino acids long. Trimming removed 2 bases from V and 2 bases from J, with 13 bases in between. Written as DNA, the CDR3 is TGCGCCAGCAGCTTTTTAACCTCGACAAACACTGAAGCTTTCTTT. This gives the protein CASSFLTSTNTEAFF.

The chain links TRBV25-1 to TRBJ2-5; D is unresolved. Germline V gene data show CDR1 as MGHDK and CDR2 as SYGVNS. The CDR3 is 14 amino acids. Deletions cut 5 bases from V and 5 bases from J, with 15 bases between. The DNA of the CDR3 is TGTGCCAGCAGTCCCATGTCCCTAGGGGAGACCCAGTACTTC. The encoded protein is CASSPMSLGETQYF.